This TCR beta chain was retrieved from a study of Graves' ophthalmopathy and Graves' hyperthyroidism. Study-wide results and caveats: A 13-signature model separated ophthalmopathy from stable hyperthyroidism, just over 85% sensitivity, 81.08% specificity. Blood contained most expanded thyroid clonotypes exceeding 0.001 frequency.

Researchers took RNA transcripts and amplified TCR beta CDR3 regions from them. The first-round RT-PCR employed HTBI primers together with the Qiagen OneStep RT-PCR kit. A multiplex PCR was then performed as the second round. TCRdb itself ran the multiplex PCR reads through MiXCR, one entry per CDR3 protein. The table lists roughly 400,000 distinct CDR3 sequences, roughly a sixth of them singletons, with 2.4% in the top ten. The CDR3 spans 16 amino acids, including both terminal residues. CDR1 SGHTA and CDR2 FQGNSA come from the germline V gene. With regard to this clonotype: Its antigen is currently unknown. The limits of the CDR3 on the DNA are not certain, so only TCRdb's listed CDR3 is given.

This chain links TRBV7-2 with TRBJ2-2; the table names TRBD1, a call not compared with the DNA. Sequencing used peripheral blood. The TCR sequence derives from an adult woman with stable Graves' hyperthyroidism. The CDR3 region is CASSYDSRVVPGSCFF.